This TCR beta chain was sequenced in a study of cytomegalovirus exposure and HLA in healthy donors. General observations from the study: High specificity and sensitivity for cytomegalovirus status were reported for the classifier. DRB1 had the most TCR associations and HLA-C the fewest, a later analysis found, with rates varying by HLA locus. Other equally common chains were less clonally expanded than HLA-associated TCR beta chains, a later analysis showed. Across all donors, roughly uniform sequencing depth was an assumption of the presence/absence analyses.

Both 60 Vbeta primers and 13 Jbeta primers went into the PCR. TCRdb's table, derived via immunoSEQ multiplex PCR, lists solely in-frame clones and lacks some. The sample shows approximately 100,000 clones, 79% of them seen only once. V lost 1 base to trimming and J lost 1 base; unmatched junction nucleotides: 5. The CDR3 loop spans 17 amino acids. Per the germline V gene, CDR1 is MNHEY and CDR2 is SMNVEV (reference sequence). A note on this clone: Its antigen is as yet unknown.

The receptor was derived from a middle-aged woman in good health and CMV-seronegative. V and J are TRBV27 and TRBJ1-1; 11 bases align to TRBD1. Specimen: PBMCs. CDR3 protein: CASSLYGTGGWNTEAFF. The CDR3 coding sequence is TGTGCCAGCAGTTTATATGGGACAGGGGGGTGGAACACTGAAGCTTTCTTT.